The 31 T cell receptor beta chains in this list originate from one sample, sequenced in a study of cytomegalovirus exposure and HLA in healthy donors. This PCR relied on a set of 60 Vbeta primers and 13 Jbeta primers. Measured with immunoSEQ multiplex PCR; TCRdb has only the in-frame clones, and not every one. The repertoire consists of 150,000 to 200,000 clones, with about 73% occurring once and the leading ten covering under 15%. Material: PBMCs. Receptors were obtained from a woman aged 45-65 years in good health and CMV-seropositive.

The V call is TRBV6-6, the J call TRBJ1-5; 7 nucleotides match TRBD1. Germline V CDR1 and CDR2: MNHNY, SVGAGI (reference sequence). This CDR3 has 15 amino acids. Losses at the gene ends were 4 bases for V and 6 bases for J; bases not matched to a gene: 9. Here the CDR3 DNA reads TGTGCCAGCAGTTCAACAGGGGACGTCAGTCAGCCCCAGCATTTT. Translation gives CASSSTGDVSQPQHF.

This clone was detected a few times. The V and J genes are TRBV10-2 and TRBJ2-1; no reliable D call. Looked up from germline, CDR1 is WSHSY and CDR2 is SAAADI. V shed 2 bases and J shed 3 bases, with 8 bases lying between them. This CDR3 spans 14 amino acids. CDR3 protein: CASSEHQDYNEQFF. The CDR3 region has the DNA TGCGCCAGCAGTGAGCACCAGGACTACAATGAGCAGTTCTTC.

This clone was observed once. The genes are TRBV5-6 and TRBJ2-1; 7 bases fit TRBD2. This CDR3 is 14 amino acids long. The V segment lost 7 bases and the J segment 5 bases; nucleotides outside the gene matches: 9. Germline V gene lookup returns CDR1 SGHDT and CDR2 YYEEEE. CDR3 in DNA: TGTGCCAGCCGAAACGTGGGGGGGGACAATGAGCAGTTCTTC. Translating gives CASRNVGGDNEQFF.

This rearrangement joins TRBV9 to TRBJ1-1; no clear D gene. Germline CDR1 is SGDLS and CDR2 is YYNGEE. CDR3 length: 14 amino acids. V lost 3 bases and J 4 bases, leaving 13 bases between the germline ends. Here the CDR3 reads CASSADTFATEAFF. In nucleotides, the CDR3 is TGTGCCAGCAGCGCCGACACATTTGCCACTGAAGCTTTCTTT.

This clone was recorded a few times. The V call is TRBV5-6, the J call TRBJ1-1; weak D call: TRBD1 (5 bases). This CDR3 has 13 residues. The germline gives CDR1 SGHDT, CDR2 YYEEEE. Trimming took 2 bases from V and 4 from J, leaving 9 bases between them. The CDR3 sequence: CASSFGQGTEAFF. CDR3 nucleotides: TGTGCCAGCAGCTTCGGGCAGGGCACTGAAGCTTTCTTT.

The V call is TRBV4-1, the J call TRBJ2-5; TRBD2 matches 7 bases. CDR3 size: 15 residues. Germline V gene lookup returns CDR1 MGHRA and CDR2 YSYEKL. Trimming cost V 5 bases and J 0 bases; bases outside gene matches: 6. The DNA of the CDR3 is TGCGCCAGCAGCTCCCGGGGGGTCTACCAAGAGACCCAGTACTTC. Its translation is CASSSRGVYQETQYF.

A single count supports this clone. V and J are TRBV7-8 and TRBJ1-1; the D gene is possibly TRBD1 (5 bases). The CDR3 is 16 amino acids. Germline V gives CDR1 SGHVS, CDR2 FQNEAQ. The V end lost 0 bases, the J end lost 1 base, and 12 bases lay between the germline ends. In DNA form, the CDR3 reads TGTGCCAGCAGCTTAGCCCCCTGGCAGGGGAACACTGAAGCTTTCTTT. Translated, it gives CASSLAPWQGNTEAFF.

V usage is TRBV9 and J usage is TRBJ2-1; 10 bases agree with TRBD2. This CDR3 region has 15 residues. Germline CDR1 SGDLS, CDR2 YYNGEE. V lost 0 bases, J lost 15 bases, and 12 bases stayed unmatched. CDR3 DNA sequence: TGTGCCAGCAGCGTAGACGGTAGCGGGGGGCCTCCACCGTTCTTC. As protein: CASSVDGSGGPPPFF.

CDR3 protein: CASSLSGGLGTGELFF. The CDR3, as DNA: TGTGCCAGCAGCTTAAGCGGTGGTTTAGGAACCGGGGAGCTGTTTTTT. This chain links TRBV7-3 with TRBJ2-2; D is undetermined. CDR1 is SGHTA, CDR2 FQGTGA, per germline. Trimming shortened V by 1 base and J by 5 bases, and 14 bases separated the two germline ends. There are 16 residues in the CDR3.

This clone was observed a few times. The chain joins TRBV5-1 to TRBJ2-5, with 13 bases identical to TRBD2. Losses at the gene ends were 3 bases for V and 0 bases for J; bases not matched to a gene: 11. Germline lookup yields CDR1 SGHRS and CDR2 YFSETQ. There are 19 residues in the CDR3. CDR3 residues: CASSSDSRGLAGHQETQYF. Here the CDR3 DNA reads TGCGCCAGCAGCTCCGATTCGCGGGGACTAGCGGGGCACCAAGAGACCCAGTACTTC. The whole variable domain, filled in from reference TRBV5-1 and TRBJ2-5, reads KAGVTQTPRYLIKTRGQQVTLSCSPISGHRSVSWYQQTPGQGLQFLFEYFSETQRNKGNFPGRFSGRQFSNSRSEMNVSTLELGDSALYLCASSSDSRGLAGHQETQYFGPGTRLLVL.

The chain combines TRBV10-3 with TRBJ2-5; D uncertain. The germline V gene has CDR1 ENHRY and CDR2 SYGVKD. The V end lost 5 bases, the J end lost 2 bases, and 12 bases lay between the germline ends. This CDR3 has 14 amino acids. Here the CDR3 reads CAISPGGSQETQYF. In DNA form, the CDR3 reads TGTGCCATCAGTCCCGGTGGTAGTCAAGAGACCCAGTACTTC.

The chain is built from TRBV7-9 and TRBJ1-4, with D possibly matching TRBD1 (6 bases). Deletions cut 0 bases from V and 5 bases from J, with 10 bases between. The CDR3 runs to 15 residues. Germline CDR1 and CDR2: SEHNR and FQNEAQ (reference sequence). This chain's CDR3 is CASSLAETGNEKLFF. DNA for the CDR3: TGTGCCAGCAGCTTAGCAGAGACAGGCAATGAAAAACTGTTTTTT. Combining the CDR3 with reference TRBV7-9 and TRBJ1-4 gives the whole variable domain DTGVSQNPRHKITKRGQNVTFRCDPISEHNRLYWYRQTLGQGPEFLTYFQNEAQLEKSRLLSDRFSAERPKGSFSTLEIQRTEQGDSAMYLCASSLAETGNEKLFFGSGTQLSVL.

In its sample, this clone was seen a few times. The chain employs TRBV6-5 and TRBJ1-6; no clear D gene. This CDR3 region has 16 residues. Germline V CDR1 and CDR2: MNHEY, SVGAGI. V was clipped by 3 bases and J by 7 bases, with 16 bases between them. CDR3 DNA: TGTGCCAGCAGTTATTATGACCCAGGAGGGAATTCACCCCTCCACTTT. Protein: CASSYYDPGGNSPLHF.

The chain recombines TRBV5-1 with TRBJ1-1; 8 bases line up with TRBD1. The CDR3 contains 13 residues. With 8 bases clipped from V and 1 base from J, the junction kept 4 bases outside the gene matches. CDR1 and CDR2 from the germline V gene are SGHRS and YFSETQ. Written as DNA, the CDR3 is TGCGCCAGTGGCACAGGGGGGAACACTGAAGCTTTCTTT. It translates to CASGTGGNTEAFF. Supplemented by reference TRBV5-1 and TRBJ1-1, the full variable domain reads KAGVTQTPRYLIKTRGQQVTLSCSPISGHRSVSWYQQTPGQGLQFLFEYFSETQRNKGNFPGRFSGRQFSNSRSEMNVSTLELGDSALYLCASGTGGNTEAFFGQGTRLTVV.

This clone occurred once. This rearrangement joins TRBV5-4 to TRBJ2-3; D is perhaps TRBD2 (5 bases). Per germline, CDR1 SGHNT and CDR2 YYREEE (reference sequence). The V end lost 3 bases, the J end lost 3 bases, and 8 bases lay between the germline ends. CDR3 length: 13 residues. The CDR3: CASSSWTTDTQYF. The CDR3 nucleotides are TGTGCCAGCAGCTCCTGGACTACAGATACGCAGTATTTT.

This chain links TRBV10-2 with TRBJ1-3; D remains ambiguous. Looked up from germline, CDR1 is WSHSY and CDR2 is SAAADI. The CDR3 totals 13 residues. Trimming took off 5 bases at V and 4 bases at J, with 9 bases between the two ends. DNA of the CDR3: TGCGCCAGCAGTCTGGAGGAAGGAAACACCATATATTTT. It yields the protein CASSLEEGNTIYF.

V and J are TRBV5-1 and TRBJ1-1, with 8 bases lining up with TRBD1. Trimming at V came to 6 bases and at J to 3 bases, leaving 13 bases not matched to a gene. CDR3 length: 16 residues. In germline, CDR1 is SGHRS, CDR2 YFSETQ. CDR3 sequence (DNA): TGCGCCAGCACCTCCTCCCGGACAGGGTTGGACACTGAAGCTTTCTTT. Amino acid sequence: CASTSSRTGLDTEAFF.

The chain carries TRBV6-5 and TRBJ2-2; perhaps TRBD1 as D (5 bases). Trimming removed 6 bases at V and 6 bases at J, with 17 bases between. The CDR3 covers 15 residues. Looked up from germline, CDR1 is MNHEY and CDR2 is SVGAGI. CDR3 nucleotides: TGTGCCAGCAGCCAGGGTGATACGGTGGCCGGGGAGCTGTTTTTT. This gives the protein CASSQGDTVAGELFF.

CDR3 protein: CASSPRKDSFPNYGYTF. The CDR3 nucleotides are TGTGCCAGCTCACCTCGAAAGGACAGCTTCCCTAACTATGGCTACACCTTC. The chain uses TRBV18 and TRBJ1-2, with D maybe TRBD1 (6 bases). CDR1 and CDR2 from the germline V gene are KGHSH and LQKENI. Trimming cost V 3 bases and J 0 bases, with 17 bases left between them. This CDR3 has 17 residues.

This chain uses TRBV29-1 with TRBJ2-7, with D possibly matching TRBD1 (6 bases). Germline V CDR1 and CDR2: SQVTM, ANQGSEA. V lost 6 bases, J lost 2 bases, and 11 bases lay in between. This CDR3 contains 12 residues. The CDR3 loop reads CSVLQGPYEQYF. CDR3 bases: TGCAGCGTCTTACAGGGACCCTACGAGCAGTACTTC.

The chain is built from TRBV6-4 and TRBJ2-1; TRBD2 agrees at 9 bases. Trimming cost V 4 bases and J 13 bases; bases outside gene matches: 8. Germline V CDR1 and CDR2: MRHNA, SNTAGT. The CDR3 has 13 amino acids. CDR3 sequence: CASSGETGTSQFF. The DNA for the CDR3 is TGTGCCAGCAGTGGGGAAACCGGGACTAGCCAGTTCTTC.

This clone was detected only a few times. The rearrangement links TRBV10-1 to TRBJ2-3; 7 nucleotides agree with TRBD2. Looked up from germline, CDR1 is WNHNN and CDR2 is SYGVQD (reference sequence). Unmatched junction bases numbered 14, after V lost 1 base and J lost 4 bases. The CDR3 loop spans 18 amino acids. The CDR3: CASSEFTVSGARADTQYF. For the CDR3, the DNA is TGCGCCAGCAGTGAGTTTACGGTCAGCGGGGCCAGGGCAGATACGCAGTATTTT.

The J gene is TRBJ1-1, the V gene TRBV27; the D gene is possibly TRBD1 (6 bases). Per germline, CDR1 MNHEY and CDR2 SMNVEV (reference sequence). The CDR3 has 13 amino acids. Trimming cost V 8 bases and J 1 base, with 11 bases left between them. This CDR3 is CASFLTGNTEAFF. The CDR3, as DNA: TGTGCCAGCTTCCTGACAGGGAACACTGAAGCTTTCTTT.

This chain links TRBV4-2 with TRBJ2-7; D gene uncertain. The CDR3 runs to 14 residues. Germline V gene lookup returns CDR1 LGHNA and CDR2 YNFKEQ. The germline V and J ends were trimmed by 0 bases and 6 bases, with 12 bases remaining between them. For the CDR3, the DNA is TGTGCCAGCAGCCAAGAAAAGTCCCTCGGCGAGCAGTACTTC. The encoded protein is CASSQEKSLGEQYF.

In nucleotides, the CDR3 is TGCGCCAGCAGCTTGTCCGGGGACACCTACAATGAGCAGTTCTTC. The encoded protein is CASSLSGDTYNEQFF. The chain joins TRBV5-1 to TRBJ2-1, with D possibly TRBD1 on 6 matching bases. The CDR3 has 15 amino acids. Trimming removed 1 base from V and 2 bases from J, with 10 bases in between. CDR1 SGHRS and CDR2 YFSETQ come from the germline V gene.

This clone was observed a single time. This sequence joins TRBV5-8 and TRBJ1-1; no reliable D call. Trimming stripped 3 bases from V and 8 bases from J, with 17 bases between. Germline CDR1 is SGHTS and CDR2 is YDEGEE. CDR3 length equals 14 residues. The DNA for the CDR3 is TGTGCCAGCAGCTCAGGACTCCTCCGTGGGGAAGCTTTCTTT. Protein sequence: CASSSGLLRGEAFF.

This clone was observed a few times. In DNA form, the CDR3 reads TGTGCCTGGAGTGTAACATACGGGGGGGGGCACATTGATACGCAGTATTTT. This translates into CAWSVTYGGGHIDTQYF. V gene TRBV30 combines with J gene TRBJ2-3; TRBD2 aligns across 8 bases. After removal of 0 bases from V and 6 bases from J, the junction contained 14 bases not matched to a gene. CDR1 GTSNPN and CDR2 SVGIG come from the germline V gene (reference sequence). This CDR3 region has 17 residues.

V usage is TRBV9 and J usage is TRBJ2-7; the D gene is possibly TRBD2 (7 bases). V was pared by 4 bases and J by 7 bases, with 21 bases between. The CDR3 has 15 amino acids. Germline V CDR1 and CDR2: SGDLS, YYNGEE. CDR3 loop: CASSPVGGGGGEQYF. The CDR3 DNA sequence: TGTGCCAGCAGCCCCGTTGGAGGGGGGGGCGGAGAGCAGTACTTC.

The gene calls are TRBV15 and TRBJ2-1, with TRBD2 matching 8 bases. Germline V gene lookup returns CDR1 LNHNV and CDR2 YYDKDF (reference sequence). This CDR3 region has 15 residues. The J segment lost 5 bases and the V segment lost 5 bases, leaving 8 bases of the junction unmatched. The CDR3 nucleotides are TGTGCCACCAGCCCGCGGGCGGGGGGTGACAATGAGCAGTTCTTC. Translating gives CATSPRAGGDNEQFF.

The chain has TRBV5-1 and TRBJ2-1; weak D call: TRBD2 (5 bases). From germline, CDR1 is SGHRS and CDR2 YFSETQ. The CDR3 is 14 amino acids. Trimming removed 6 bases from V and 7 bases from J, with 17 bases in between. CDR3 sequence: CASNGETIWNEQFF. CDR3 sequence (DNA): TGCGCCAGCAACGGGGAGACTATATGGAATGAGCAGTTCTTC.

About this clone: One end of the junction does not line up with germline, which may come from a read error. The CDR3: CASRAGGQNTGELFF. The CDR3 nucleotides are TGTGCTAGCAGGGCGGGGGGTCAGAACACCGGGGAGCTGTTTTTT. This chain links TRBV7-7 with TRBJ2-2; TRBD2 matches 8 bases. The CDR3 is made up of 15 amino acids. Per germline, CDR1 SSHAT and CDR2 FNYEAQ (reference sequence).